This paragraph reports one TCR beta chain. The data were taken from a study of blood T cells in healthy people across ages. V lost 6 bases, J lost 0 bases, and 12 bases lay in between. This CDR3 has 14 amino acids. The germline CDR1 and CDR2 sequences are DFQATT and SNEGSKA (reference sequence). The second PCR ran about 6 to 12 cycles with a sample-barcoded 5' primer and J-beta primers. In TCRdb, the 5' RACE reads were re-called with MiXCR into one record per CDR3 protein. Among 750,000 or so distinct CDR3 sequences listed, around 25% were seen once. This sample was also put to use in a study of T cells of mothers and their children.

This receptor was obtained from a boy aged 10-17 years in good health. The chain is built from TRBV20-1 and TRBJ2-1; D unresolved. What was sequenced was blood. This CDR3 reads CSARTMSSYNEQFF. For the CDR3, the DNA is TGCAGTGCAAGGACGATGAGCTCCTACAATGAGCAGTTCTTC.